The 18 T cell receptor beta chains below come from one sample, sequenced in a study of early T cells in non-severe SARS-CoV-2 infection. TCRdb re-analysed the 5' RACE reads in MiXCR, keeping a single row per CDR3 protein. The sample lists roughly 93,000 distinct CDR3 sequences; about 15% were seen once. The material sequenced was whole blood. These receptors originate from an adult who was a healthcare worker with PCR-confirmed SARS-CoV-2 infection or an uninfected control (not recorded which).

J is TRBJ2-3 and V is TRBV29-1; 9 nucleotides agree with TRBD1. V lost 6 bases, J lost 2 bases, and 3 bases stayed unmatched. The CDR3 spans 13 residues. Germline CDR1 reads SQVTM; CDR2 reads ANQGSEA. The CDR3 sequence is CSVGTGFTDTQYF. CDR3 nucleotide sequence: TGCAGCGTCGGGACAGGGTTCACAGATACGCAGTATTTT.

A few counts support this clonotype. This sequence joins TRBV5-1 and TRBJ2-3; 9 bases map to TRBD2. The germline CDR1 and CDR2 sequences are SGHRS and YFSETQ. The trim removed 4 bases at V and 2 bases at J, leaving 2 bases unmatched. This CDR3 contains 14 residues. CDR3 in amino acids: CASSLAGTTDTQYF. CDR3 bases: TGCGCCAGCAGCCTAGCGGGGACCACAGATACGCAGTATTTT.

This clonotype was seen a few times. V usage is TRBV6-6 and J usage is TRBJ2-1; 11 bases are a match to TRBD2. The ends lost 5 bases at V and 7 bases at J; junction bases unmatched: 4. Germline lookup yields CDR1 MNHNY and CDR2 SVGAGI (reference sequence). The CDR3 length is 14 residues. The CDR3 nucleotides are TGTGCCAGCAGTAATAGCGGGGGGGGGAATGAGCAGTTCTTC. Encoded protein: CASSNSGGGNEQFF.

The chain couples TRBV29-1 to TRBJ1-1, with no clear D. The CDR3 contains 13 residues. Germline V CDR1 and CDR2: SQVTM, ANQGSEA. V dropped 3 bases and J dropped 1 base, with 9 bases sitting between them. CDR3 in amino acids: CSVDMGSNTEAFF. The DNA of the CDR3 is TGCAGCGTTGACATGGGTTCGAACACTGAAGCTTTCTTT.

The genes are TRBV5-1 and TRBJ1-1, with D tentatively TRBD1 (6 bases). The CDR3 runs to 14 residues. The germline CDR1 and CDR2 sequences are SGHRS and YFSETQ. Between the trimmed V and J ends, which lost 4 bases and 4 bases, there was a span of 14 bases. This CDR3 is CASSPVGGVTEAFF. The DNA of the CDR3 is TGCGCCAGCAGCCCGGTAGGGGGAGTCACTGAAGCTTTCTTT.

This rearrangement joins TRBV20-1 to TRBJ2-1; no reliable D call. The V gene's germline CDR1 is DFQATT and CDR2 SNEGSKA (reference sequence). Trimming removed 5 bases from V and 7 bases from J, with 9 bases in between. The CDR3 runs to 11 residues. CDR3 coding DNA: TGCAGTGCTCCGCACTATAATGAGCAGTTCTTC. As protein: CSAPHYNEQFF.

This clonotype was recorded many times. The V call is TRBV5-1, the J call TRBJ1-6, with 7 bases fitting TRBD1. J lost 7 bases, V lost 3 bases, and 10 bases had no gene match. The germline V gene has CDR1 SGHRS and CDR2 YFSETQ. The CDR3 sequence is 16 residues long. The CDR3 DNA follows: TGCGCCAGCAGCTCACGAACAGGGGTTTACAATTCACCCCTCCACTTT. It is translated as CASSSRTGVYNSPLHF.

The chain is built from TRBV7-2 and TRBJ2-3, with D hard to call. The length of the CDR3 is 14 residues. Germline V gene data show CDR1 as SGHTA and CDR2 as FQGNSA. The germline V and J ends were trimmed by 5 bases and 2 bases, with 11 bases remaining between them. The CDR3 sequence: CASSKTSFTDTQYF. The CDR3 DNA sequence: TGTGCCAGCAGCAAAACCTCGTTCACAGATACGCAGTATTTT. The full variable domain, completed using reference TRBV7-2 and TRBJ2-3, is GAGVSQSPSNKVTEKGKDVELRCDPISGHTALYWYRQSLGQGLEFLIYFQGNSAPDKSGLPSDRFSAERTGGSVSTLTIQRTQQEDSAVYLCASSKTSFTDTQYFGPGTRLTVL.

In its sample, this clonotype was seen many times. The chain uses TRBV7-6 and TRBJ1-4; D may be TRBD1 (5 bases). With 5 bases removed from V and 4 bases from J, the gap between germline ends came to 14 bases. The CDR3 length is 15 residues. The germline V gene encodes CDR1 SGHVS and CDR2 FNYEAQ. The chain's CDR3 is CASSPSRGYNEKLFF. In DNA, the CDR3 is TGTGCCAGCAGCCCTAGTAGGGGCTATAATGAAAAACTGTTTTTT.

This clonotype came up many times. The V gene is TRBV5-1, the J gene TRBJ1-4; D remains ambiguous. This CDR3 spans 16 amino acids. Trimming shortened V by 1 base and J by 2 bases, and 12 bases separated the two germline ends. Germline V CDR1 and CDR2: SGHRS, YFSETQ. Here the CDR3 DNA reads TGCGCCAGCAGCTTGAACCCCCGGGCCACTAATGAAAAACTGTTTTTT. The encoded protein is CASSLNPRATNEKLFF.

In its sample, this clonotype was seen once. The CDR3 region is CASSQDPAGADIQYF. For the CDR3, the DNA is TGCGCCAGCAGCCAAGATCCGGCAGGGGCGGACATTCAGTACTTC. The rearrangement joins TRBV4-1 to TRBJ2-4; perhaps TRBD1 as D (6 bases). The V gene lost 0 bases and the J gene lost 8 bases, with 14 bases spanning the gap. CDR1 is MGHRA and CDR2 is YSYEKL in the germline V gene. The CDR3 is made up of 15 amino acids.

This chain connects TRBV12-3 or TRBV12-4 to TRBJ1-1, with 7 bases aligning to TRBD1. J was trimmed by 8 bases and V by 6 bases; bases with no gene match: 9. The CDR3 consists of 13 residues. CDR3 nucleotides: TGTGCCAGCAGGAGCGGGACAGTTAAAGAAGCTTTCTTT. As protein: CASRSGTVKEAFF.

This clonotype was seen many times. The CDR3 sequence: CASSESDSDYEQYV. For the CDR3, the DNA is TGTGCCAGCAGTGAGTCGGACAGCGACTACGAGCAGTACGTC. V is TRBV2 and J is TRBJ2-7; possibly TRBD1 for D (6 bases). V was clipped by 3 bases and J by 3 bases, with 12 bases between them. In germline, CDR1 is SNHLY, CDR2 FYNNEI. CDR3 length equals 14 residues.

This clonotype came up a few times. The genes are TRBV29-1 and TRBJ1-1; D remains unclear. V was pared by 3 bases and J by 1 base, with 12 bases between. This CDR3 is 14 amino acids long. Germline loops: CDR1 SQVTM, CDR2 ANQGSEA. DNA for the CDR3: TGCAGCGTTGAGAAAAAGGGCCAGAACACTGAAGCTTTCTTT. Amino acids: CSVEKKGQNTEAFF.

The J gene is TRBJ1-2, the V gene TRBV4-1; a possible D gene is TRBD1 (5 bases). V was pared by 4 bases and J by 3 bases, with 15 bases between. Looked up from germline, CDR1 is MGHRA and CDR2 is YSYEKL. The CDR3 loop spans 15 amino acids. The CDR3 loop is CASSRGRGKDYGYTF. CDR3 in DNA: TGCGCCAGCAGCCGCGGGCGGGGGAAGGACTATGGCTACACCTTC.

The J gene is TRBJ2-5, the V gene TRBV10-2, with TRBD1 as a possible D gene (6 bases). This CDR3 region has 15 residues. CDR1 and CDR2 (germline): WSHSY, SAAADI. Trimming left V 7 bases short and J 4 bases short, with 19 bases between. CDR3 amino acids: CASTPLRGSGETQYF. The CDR3 DNA is TGCGCCAGCACCCCGCTAAGGGGGTCGGGAGAGACCCAGTACTTC.

This clonotype came up many times. The gene calls are TRBV12-3 or TRBV12-4 and TRBJ2-3; D unresolved. This CDR3 comprises 12 residues. The V and J ends lost 6 bases and 4 bases respectively, with 8 bases between them. The CDR3: CASRGISDTQYF. CDR3 DNA: TGTGCCAGCAGGGGGATCTCAGATACGCAGTATTTT.

This clonotype was counted between two and nine times. The V call is TRBV12-3 or TRBV12-4, the J call TRBJ2-3; TRBD2 matches at 11 bases. This CDR3 has 16 amino acids. The V segment lost 6 bases and the J segment 2 bases; nucleotides outside the gene matches: 7. The CDR3 region has the DNA TGTGCCAGCAGACACGGGGGACTAGCGGACACAGATACGCAGTATTTT. This sequence encodes CASRHGGLADTDTQYF.